This T cell receptor beta chain was identified during a study of T cell changes during pregnancy in multiple sclerosis. Sequencing was performed with immunoSEQ multiplex PCR; in TCRdb, only in-frame clones are kept and a portion is missing. The table has more than 35,000 clones, 90% to 95% seen once. Germline-derived CDR1 and CDR2 are LNHDA and SQIVND (reference sequence). The length of the CDR3 is 15 residues. The V and J ends lost 7 bases and 6 bases, in that order; junction bases with no gene match: 10. The material sequenced was CD4+ T cells from peripheral blood mononuclear cells, taken in the third trimester of pregnancy. The chain carries TRBV19 and TRBJ2-2; 8 bases line up with TRBD2. This TCR derives from a female donor in good health, enrolled as a control in a pregnancy study. This chain's CDR3 is CASKEEGGGPGELFF. The CDR3 DNA follows: TGTGCCAGTAAAGAGGAAGGCGGGGGGCCCGGGGAGCTGTTTTTT.